This is a list of T cell receptor beta chains from one sample in a study of shared clonotypes between healthy human individuals. Generated by immunoSEQ multiplex PCR, the TCRdb table keeps only in-frame clones and is missing some. The sample yields roughly 1,000,000 clones, approximately 80% seen once. The sample consisted of memory CD4+ T cells from PBMCs. Every receptor here comes from a young man in good health. Some clones in this sample may be carry-over from other donors' samples. The CDR3 runs from the conserved cysteine through the conserved F or W. A D gene is named only where the DNA matches it firmly. Part of the rows lack a size; the others show once, few, many or a class for expanded clones.

clone_size: .
v_call: TRBV28
d_call: TRBD2
j_call: TRBJ2-5
cdr3_aa: CASSWGRLGGRAGETQYF
cdr3_nt: TGTGCCAGCAGTTGGGGCAGGCTCGGCGGGAGGGCCGGAGAGACCCAGTACTTC

clone_size: .
v_call: TRBV27
d_call: TRBD1
j_call: TRBJ2-7
cdr3_aa: CASRGWKGTGDYEQYF
cdr3_nt: TGTGCCAGCAGGGGCTGGAAAGGGACAGGGGATTACGAGCAGTACTTC

clone_size: .
v_call: TRBV7-8
d_call: .
j_call: TRBJ1-2
cdr3_aa: CASSTSLDGYTF
cdr3_nt: TGTGCCAGCAGCACCAGCTTGGATGGCTACACCTTC

clone_size: .
v_call: TRBV7-9
d_call: .
j_call: TRBJ1-1
cdr3_aa: CASSLEGAEAFF
cdr3_nt: TGTGCCAGCAGCTTAGAGGGTGCTGAAGCTTTCTTT

clone_size: .
v_call: TRBV5-1
d_call: .
j_call: TRBJ2-1
cdr3_aa: CASSKDFYNEQFF
cdr3_nt: TGCGCCAGCTCAAAGGACTTTTACAATGAGCAGTTCTTC

clone_size: .
v_call: TRBV6-5
d_call: TRBD1
j_call: TRBJ2-2
cdr3_aa: CAAGQGGLFF
cdr3_nt: TGTGCCGCCGGACAGGGTGGTCTGTTTTTT

clone_size: many
v_call: TRBV6-5
d_call: .
j_call: TRBJ2-2
cdr3_aa: CASRDTFGELFF
cdr3_nt: TGTGCCAGCAGGGATACTTTCGGGGAGCTGTTTTTT

clone_size: .
v_call: TRBV4-1
d_call: TRBD1
j_call: TRBJ2-4
cdr3_aa: CASSPGGQGKNIQYF
cdr3_nt: TGCGCCAGCAGCCCTGGGGGACAGGGTAAAAACATTCAGTACTTC

clone_size: .
v_call: TRBV5-1
d_call: TRBD1
j_call: TRBJ1-3
cdr3_aa: CASSRGTDSPGLYF
cdr3_nt: TGCGCCAGCAGCCGCGGGACAGACTCACCCGGCTTATATTTT

clone_size: once
v_call: TRBV27
d_call: TRBD2
j_call: TRBJ2-3
cdr3_aa: CASSPTRGGPPNTQYF
cdr3_nt: TGTGCCAGCAGTCCGACCCGGGGGGGCCCGCCAAATACGCAGTATTTT

clone_size: .
v_call: TRBV28
d_call: .
j_call: TRBJ2-1
cdr3_aa: CASSYWEVHNEQFF
cdr3_nt: TGTGCCAGCAGTTATTGGGAGGTACACAATGAGCAGTTCTTC

clone_size: .
v_call: TRBV7-2
d_call: TRBD1
j_call: TRBJ2-5
cdr3_aa: CASSSNAGTAQETQYF
cdr3_nt: TGTGCCAGCAGCTCGAACGCCGGGACAGCTCAAGAGACCCAGTACTTC

clone_size: .
v_call: TRBV15
d_call: .
j_call: TRBJ1-2
cdr3_aa: CATSRDSRAGDYGYTF
cdr3_nt: TGTGCCACCAGCAGAGATTCCCGGGCGGGGGACTATGGCTACACCTTC

clone_size: few
v_call: TRBV9
d_call: .
j_call: TRBJ2-2
cdr3_aa: CASSPRPGGTGELFF
cdr3_nt: TGTGCCAGCAGCCCTAGACCGGGCGGCACCGGGGAGCTGTTTTTT

clone_size: few
v_call: TRBV20-1
d_call: .
j_call: TRBJ1-2
cdr3_aa: CRGEGYTF
cdr3_nt: TGCAGAGGGGAGGGCTACACCTTC

clone_size: .
v_call: TRBV4-3
d_call: TRBD2
j_call: TRBJ2-7
cdr3_aa: CASSQEFTSGSSYEQYF
cdr3_nt: TGCGCCAGCAGCCAAGAGTTTACTAGCGGGAGCTCCTACGAGCAGTACTTC

clone_size: once
v_call: TRBV9
d_call: .
j_call: TRBJ2-7
cdr3_aa: CASSPQGRGRTYEQYF
cdr3_nt: TGTGCCAGCAGCCCACAGGGGAGGGGGCGGACCTACGAGCAGTACTTC

clone_size: .
v_call: TRBV5-4
d_call: TRBD2
j_call: TRBJ2-3
cdr3_aa: CASSPRTSGTDTQYF
cdr3_nt: TGTGCCAGCAGCCCTAGGACTAGCGGGACAGATACGCAGTATTTT

clone_size: .
v_call: TRBV11-2
d_call: .
j_call: TRBJ1-6
cdr3_aa: CASSFTPGLSPLHF
cdr3_nt: TGTGCCAGCAGCTTTACTCCAGGCCTATCACCCCTCCACTTT

clone_size: .
v_call: TRBV10-3
d_call: .
j_call: TRBJ2-3
cdr3_aa: CATGSGTPSTDTQYF
cdr3_nt: TGTGCCACTGGTAGCGGTACCCCTAGCACAGATACGCAGTATTTT

clone_size: .
v_call: TRBV10-3
d_call: .
j_call: TRBJ2-4
cdr3_aa: CAIKGGVDHHKNIQYF
cdr3_nt: TGTGCCATCAAGGGCGGGGTGGACCACCACAAAAACATTCAGTACTTC

clone_size: .
v_call: TRBV28
d_call: .
j_call: TRBJ1-1
cdr3_aa: CASSLRGLVGTEAFF
cdr3_nt: TGTGCCAGCAGTTTACGGGGGCTCGTGGGGACTGAAGCTTTCTTT

clone_size: .
v_call: TRBV9
d_call: TRBD2
j_call: TRBJ2-2
cdr3_aa: CASSLSTSAGELFF
cdr3_nt: TGTGCCAGCAGCCTCTCCACTAGCGCCGGGGAGCTGTTTTTT

clone_size: .
v_call: TRBV11-3
d_call: TRBD1
j_call: TRBJ1-1
cdr3_aa: CASSLTGVNTEAFF
cdr3_nt: TGTGCCAGCAGCTTAACAGGGGTGAACACTGAAGCTTTCTTT

clone_size: .
v_call: TRBV5-1
d_call: .
j_call: TRBJ1-3
cdr3_aa: CASSLAPLGSNTIYF
cdr3_nt: TGCGCCAGCAGCTTGGCCCCGTTGGGTTCGAACACCATATATTTT

clone_size: few
v_call: TRBV5-1
d_call: .
j_call: TRBJ1-1
cdr3_aa: CASSLARLGVLNTEAFF
cdr3_nt: TGCGCCAGCAGCTTGGCCAGGTTAGGCGTCCTGAACACTGAAGCTTTCTTT

clone_size: many
v_call: TRBV6-5
d_call: TRBD1
j_call: TRBJ1-1
cdr3_aa: CASSKQGTDTEAFF
cdr3_nt: TGTGCCAGCAGTAAACAGGGGACGGACACTGAAGCTTTCTTT

clone_size: .
v_call: TRBV4-3
d_call: .
j_call: TRBJ2-3
cdr3_aa: CASSQDAGTQYF
cdr3_nt: TGCGCCAGCAGCCAAGATGCCGGGACGCAGTATTTT